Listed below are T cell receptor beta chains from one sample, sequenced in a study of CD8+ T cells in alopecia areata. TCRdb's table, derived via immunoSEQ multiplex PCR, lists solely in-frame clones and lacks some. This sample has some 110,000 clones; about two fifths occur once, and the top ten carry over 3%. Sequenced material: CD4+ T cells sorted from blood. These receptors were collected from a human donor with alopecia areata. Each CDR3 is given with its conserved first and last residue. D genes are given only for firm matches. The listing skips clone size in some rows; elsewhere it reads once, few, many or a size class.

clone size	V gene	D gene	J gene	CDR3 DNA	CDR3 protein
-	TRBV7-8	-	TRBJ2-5	TGTGCCAGCAGCGACGACAGCCCCTTGGAGGAGACCCAGTACTTC	CASSDDSPLEETQYF
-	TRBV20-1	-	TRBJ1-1	TGCAGTGCTGCGGCAGACACTGAAGCTTTCTTT	CSAAADTEAFF
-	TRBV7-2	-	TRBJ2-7	TGTGCCAGCAGCCCTACAGGGCAGCTTGACGAGCAGTACTTC	CASSPTGQLDEQYF
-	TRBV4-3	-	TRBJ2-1	TGCGCCAGCAGCCAAGGCCCCGCCAATGAGCAGTTCTTC	CASSQGPANEQFF
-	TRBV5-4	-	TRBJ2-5	TGTGCCAGCAGCTCTAGATGGGGCGACGGGGAGACCCAGTACTTC	CASSSRWGDGETQYF
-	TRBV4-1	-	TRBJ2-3	TGCGCCAGCAGCCAAGATCCTTTGTCAGATACGCAGTATTTT	CASSQDPLSDTQYF
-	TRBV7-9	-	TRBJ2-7	TGTGCCAGCAGCCGCGGCGGGTACGAGCAGTACTTC	CASSRGGYEQYF
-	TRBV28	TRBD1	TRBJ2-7	TGTGCCAGCAGTACTACGGGGACAGCCTACGAGCAGTACTTC	CASSTTGTAYEQYF
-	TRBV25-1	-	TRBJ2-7	TGTGCCAGCAGTGAATATACGGGGGCGTCCGAGCAGTACTTC	CASSEYTGASEQYF
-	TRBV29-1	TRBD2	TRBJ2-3	TGCAGCGTCTCCGGGACTACGATGTGGGATACGCAGTATTTT	CSVSGTTMWDTQYF
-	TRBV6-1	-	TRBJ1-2	TGTGCCAGTGTCGAAGCGAGAGGAGGCTACACCTTC	CASVEARGGYTF
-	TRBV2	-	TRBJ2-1	TGTGCCAGCAGGTGGCGGGGAGGCAATGAGCAGTTCTTC	CASRWRGGNEQFF
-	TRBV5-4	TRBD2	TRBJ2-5	TGTGCCAGCAGCGATACCAGCGGGAGTCAGGAGACCCAGTACTTC	CASSDTSGSQETQYF
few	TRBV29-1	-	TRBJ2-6	TGCAGCGTTGAGGGGATGTCTGGGGCCAACGTCCTGACTTTC	CSVEGMSGANVLTF
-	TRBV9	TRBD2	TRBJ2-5	TGTGCCAGCAGTTCCGGACTAGCGACTCAAGAGACCCAGTACTTC	CASSSGLATQETQYF
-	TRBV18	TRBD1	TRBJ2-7	TGTGCCAGCTCACCTGGGACAGGGAATGAGCAGTACTTC	CASSPGTGNEQYF
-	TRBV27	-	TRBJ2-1	TGTGCCAGCAGACCGTCCGGGACTTACCCTATGGATGAGCAGTTCTTC	CASRPSGTYPMDEQFF
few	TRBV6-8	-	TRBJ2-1	TGTGCCAGCAGTTACACCAATGAGCAGTTCTTC	CASSYTNEQFF
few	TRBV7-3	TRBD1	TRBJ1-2	TGTGCCAGCAGCCAAGCCGGGGGACAGGGCTACACCTTC	CASSQAGGQGYTF
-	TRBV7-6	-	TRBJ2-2	TGTGCCAGCAGCCCGCGGACGGGTAGTAACACCGGGGAGCTGTTTTTT	CASSPRTGSNTGELFF
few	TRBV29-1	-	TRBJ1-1	TGCAGCGTTGAGGGATTTAGCCTGAACACTGAAGCTTTCTTT	CSVEGFSLNTEAFF
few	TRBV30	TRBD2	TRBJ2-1	TGTGCCTGGGGAGCGGGAGGATCATACAATGAGCAGTTCTTC	CAWGAGGSYNEQFF
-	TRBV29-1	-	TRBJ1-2	TGCAGCGTTGAGGGCGACCGTCGGGAAGGCTACACCTTC	CSVEGDRREGYTF
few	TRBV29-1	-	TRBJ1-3	TGCAGCGTTGACAGCAACTCTGGAAACACCATATATTTT	CSVDSNSGNTIYF
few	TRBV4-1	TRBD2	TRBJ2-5	TGCGCCAGCAGCCAAGATCAGAGCGGGGGGTACCAAGAGACCCAGTACTTC	CASSQDQSGGYQETQYF
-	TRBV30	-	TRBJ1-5	TGTGCCTGGAGGGGACAAAGTAATCAGCCCCAGCATTTT	CAWRGQSNQPQHF
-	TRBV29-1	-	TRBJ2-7	TGCAGCGTTTACTCTGGATACGAGCAGTACTTC	CSVYSGYEQYF
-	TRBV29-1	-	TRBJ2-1	TGCAGCGTTGCACGTAATCCGGGGTCCTACAATGAGCAGTTCTTC	CSVARNPGSYNEQFF
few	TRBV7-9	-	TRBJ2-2	TGTGCCAGCAGCTTAGCGGCAACTGCCGGGGAGCTGTTTTTT	CASSLAATAGELFF
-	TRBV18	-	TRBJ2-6	TGTGCCAGCTCACCCGCCCCCCCGGGGCAGGGGGGTTTCTCTGGGGCCAACGTCCTGACTTTC	CASSPAPPGQGGFSGANVLTF
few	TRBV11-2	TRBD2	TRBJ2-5	TGTGCCAGCAGCATCTCTAGCGGGGGGGCAGCAGAGACCCAGTACTTC	CASSISSGGAAETQYF
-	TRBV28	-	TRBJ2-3	TGTGCCACCTCCGGGACCCTCACAGATACGCAGTATTTT	CATSGTLTDTQYF
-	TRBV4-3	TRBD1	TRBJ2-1	TGCGCCAGCAGCCCCCGGGACAGGGGGAACAATGAGCAGTTCTTC	CASSPRDRGNNEQFF
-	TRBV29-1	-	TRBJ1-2	TGCAGCGTTGAAGAGGGCTACACCTTC	CSVEEGYTF